These T cell receptor beta chains were read from a single sample in a study of shared clonotypes between healthy human individuals. Method: immunoSEQ multiplex PCR; TCRdb's copy keeps in-frame clones and lacks some. Among roughly 1 million clones listed, roughly 80% were seen once. Source material: memory CD4+ T cells sorted from blood. These TCRs come from a man younger than 30 in good health. The CDR3 runs from the conserved cysteine through the conserved F or W. The D gene is left open where the match is weak. Where a row states a size, it is once, few, many or the class of an expanded clone; other rows omit it.

j_call: TRBJ1-2
d_call: NA
cdr3_length: 14
clone_size: NA
v_call: TRBV5-1
cdr3_nt: TGCGCCAGCAGCCCGGCCGTGACAGCCGCTGGCTACACCTTC
cdr3_aa: CASSPAVTAAGYTF

j_call: TRBJ2-1
d_call: TRBD2
cdr3_length: 15
clone_size: NA
v_call: TRBV5-1
cdr3_nt: TGCGCCAGCACAGCCATAGCGGGAGCCCCCAATGAGCAGTTCTTC
cdr3_aa: CASTAIAGAPNEQFF

j_call: TRBJ1-4
d_call: NA
cdr3_length: 15
clone_size: NA
v_call: TRBV2
cdr3_nt: TGTGCCAGCAGCCGTCCGGGGGGGCTAAATGAAAAACTGTTTTTT
cdr3_aa: CASSRPGGLNEKLFF

j_call: TRBJ2-3
d_call: TRBD2
cdr3_length: 17
clone_size: NA
v_call: TRBV4-3
cdr3_nt: TGCGCCAGCAGCCAAGATCCAACTAGCGGGAGCGGAGATACGCAGTATTTT
cdr3_aa: CASSQDPTSGSGDTQYF

j_call: TRBJ1-2
d_call: NA
cdr3_length: 15
clone_size: few
v_call: TRBV5-1
cdr3_nt: TGCGCCAGCAGCCTTCAAGGTGGGTCCAACTATGGCTACACCTTC
cdr3_aa: CASSLQGGSNYGYTF

j_call: TRBJ2-3
d_call: NA
cdr3_length: 15
clone_size: NA
v_call: TRBV5-1
cdr3_nt: TGCGCCAGCGGTCTCGATGCCCCGATAACAGATACGCAGTATTTT
cdr3_aa: CASGLDAPITDTQYF

j_call: TRBJ2-7
d_call: TRBD1
cdr3_length: 15
clone_size: NA
v_call: TRBV9
cdr3_nt: TGTGCCAGCAGCGTAGAGGGACAGGCAACCTACGAGCAGTACTTC
cdr3_aa: CASSVEGQATYEQYF

j_call: TRBJ2-2
d_call: TRBD1
cdr3_length: 17
clone_size: NA
v_call: TRBV11-3
cdr3_nt: TGTGCCAGCAGCTTAAGGACAGGGGGCGCGGGCACCGGGGAGCTGTTTTTT
cdr3_aa: CASSLRTGGAGTGELFF

j_call: TRBJ2-2
d_call: NA
cdr3_length: 16
clone_size: NA
v_call: TRBV6-7
cdr3_nt: TGTGCCAGCAAAAAAAGCTCACAGGATAACACCGGGGAGCTGTTTTTT
cdr3_aa: CASKKSSQDNTGELFF

j_call: TRBJ1-4
d_call: TRBD1
cdr3_length: 15
clone_size: NA
v_call: TRBV30
cdr3_nt: TGTGCCTGGAGTCCAGGGACAGGGGAGGGTGAAAAACTGTTTTTT
cdr3_aa: CAWSPGTGEGEKLFF

j_call: TRBJ2-3
d_call: NA
cdr3_length: 16
clone_size: NA
v_call: TRBV5-8
cdr3_nt: TGTGCCAGCAGCTTGGTCGGGAGCCCAGTCACAGATACGCAGTATTTT
cdr3_aa: CASSLVGSPVTDTQYF

j_call: TRBJ2-4
d_call: TRBD2
cdr3_length: 17
clone_size: few
v_call: TRBV28
cdr3_nt: TGTGCCAGCAGTTTTAATATAGCGGGCGGGGACTCGGACATTCAGTACTTC
cdr3_aa: CASSFNIAGGDSDIQYF

j_call: TRBJ2-1
d_call: TRBD2
cdr3_length: 14
clone_size: NA
v_call: TRBV6-1
cdr3_nt: TGTGCCAGCATCTTAGCGGGAGAATTGAATGAGCAGTTCTTC
cdr3_aa: CASILAGELNEQFF

j_call: TRBJ2-7
d_call: NA
cdr3_length: 13
clone_size: NA
v_call: TRBV15
cdr3_nt: TGTGCCACCAGCAGTAAGTATGCCGGCGAGCAGTACTTC
cdr3_aa: CATSSKYAGEQYF

j_call: TRBJ1-5
d_call: NA
cdr3_length: 14
clone_size: NA
v_call: TRBV6-6
cdr3_nt: TGTGCCAGCGAACGTTCCGGTGACAATCAGCCCCAGCATTTT
cdr3_aa: CASERSGDNQPQHF

j_call: TRBJ1-2
d_call: NA
cdr3_length: 12
clone_size: NA
v_call: TRBV25-1
cdr3_nt: TGTGCCAGCAGTCTGGGGGCCTATGGCTACACCTTC
cdr3_aa: CASSLGAYGYTF

j_call: TRBJ1-6
d_call: NA
cdr3_length: 14
clone_size: NA
v_call: TRBV19
cdr3_nt: TGTGCCAGTACCTCGGGGAGGCCGAATTCACCCCTCCACTTT
cdr3_aa: CASTSGRPNSPLHF

j_call: TRBJ2-1
d_call: TRBD2
cdr3_length: 15
clone_size: once
v_call: TRBV7-2
cdr3_nt: TGTGCCAGCAGCTTAGGTACCCGGGGGGGCAATGAGCAGTTCTTC
cdr3_aa: CASSLGTRGGNEQFF

j_call: TRBJ1-3
d_call: TRBD1
cdr3_length: 15
clone_size: NA
v_call: TRBV9
cdr3_nt: TGTGCCAGCAGCAAACAGGGGGCGCTTGGAAACACCATATATTTT
cdr3_aa: CASSKQGALGNTIYF

j_call: TRBJ1-2
d_call: NA
cdr3_length: 14
clone_size: NA
v_call: TRBV10-2
cdr3_nt: TGCGCCAGCAGTGAGAGGGGCGAGTGGAGGGCCCCCACCTTC
cdr3_aa: CASSERGEWRAPTF

j_call: TRBJ1-5
d_call: NA
cdr3_length: 16
clone_size: NA
v_call: TRBV5-6
cdr3_nt: TGTGCCAGCAGCTTGGCCATAGGGGAACGGGATCAGCCCCAGCATTTT
cdr3_aa: CASSLAIGERDQPQHF

j_call: TRBJ1-2
d_call: TRBD1
cdr3_length: 14
clone_size: NA
v_call: TRBV29-1
cdr3_nt: TGCAGCGCATGGGGGACAGCATCTAACTATGGCTACACCTTC
cdr3_aa: CSAWGTASNYGYTF

j_call: TRBJ1-5
d_call: NA
cdr3_length: 12
clone_size: NA
v_call: TRBV6-1
cdr3_nt: TGTGCCAGCGCCGAGTCTAGATGGCCCCAGCATTTT
cdr3_aa: CASAESRWPQHF

j_call: TRBJ2-6
d_call: NA
cdr3_length: 16
clone_size: NA
v_call: TRBV28
cdr3_nt: TGTGCCAGCAGCCTAGGGGCCCAGCTCTGGGCCAACGTCCTGACTTTC
cdr3_aa: CASSLGAQLWANVLTF

j_call: TRBJ2-7
d_call: NA
cdr3_length: 13
clone_size: NA
v_call: TRBV19
cdr3_nt: TGTGCCAGTAGTGCAACAGGGATACGGGAGCAGTACTTC
cdr3_aa: CASSATGIREQYF

j_call: TRBJ2-7
d_call: TRBD1
cdr3_length: 13
clone_size: NA
v_call: TRBV29-1
cdr3_nt: TGCAGCGCTGGACAGGGAGGCAGGAGTGAGCAGTACTTC
cdr3_aa: CSAGQGGRSEQYF

j_call: TRBJ1-5
d_call: NA
cdr3_length: 15
clone_size: NA
v_call: TRBV7-2
cdr3_nt: TGTGCCAGCAGCTTAGCCCCGGGGGGCGGGCAGCCCCAGCATTTT
cdr3_aa: CASSLAPGGGQPQHF

j_call: TRBJ2-7
d_call: TRBD2
cdr3_length: 15
clone_size: once
v_call: TRBV7-2
cdr3_nt: TGTGCCAGCGGTCTAGCGGGAGGGCGGGTCAGCGAGCAGTACTTC
cdr3_aa: CASGLAGGRVSEQYF

j_call: TRBJ2-2
d_call: NA
cdr3_length: 17
clone_size: NA
v_call: TRBV18
cdr3_nt: TGTGCCAGCTCACCACTTATGGGGGTCGGTAACACCGGGGAGCTGTTTTTT
cdr3_aa: CASSPLMGVGNTGELFF

j_call: TRBJ2-1
d_call: TRBD2
cdr3_length: 14
clone_size: few
v_call: TRBV10-3
cdr3_nt: TGTGCCATCAGTGGAGCGGGGGGGTTTCATGAGCAGTTCTTC
cdr3_aa: CAISGAGGFHEQFF

j_call: TRBJ2-2
d_call: NA
cdr3_length: 14
clone_size: once
v_call: TRBV5-1
cdr3_nt: TGCGCCAGCAGATCAGTACATTACACCGGGGAGCTGTTTTTT
cdr3_aa: CASRSVHYTGELFF

j_call: TRBJ2-3
d_call: TRBD2
cdr3_length: 15
clone_size: NA
v_call: TRBV11-2
cdr3_nt: TGTGCCAGCAGCACTAGCGGGGTCCCCACAGATACGCAGTATTTT
cdr3_aa: CASSTSGVPTDTQYF

j_call: TRBJ2-4
d_call: NA
cdr3_length: 15
clone_size: NA
v_call: TRBV18
cdr3_nt: TGTGCCAGCTCACCCGGGCTAGAGGAGAAAAACATTCAGTACTTC
cdr3_aa: CASSPGLEEKNIQYF

j_call: TRBJ2-3
d_call: TRBD2
cdr3_length: 16
clone_size: NA
v_call: TRBV7-7
cdr3_nt: TGTGCTAGCAGCCCGGGACTAGCGGGGGGCACAGATACGCAGTATTTT
cdr3_aa: CASSPGLAGGTDTQYF

j_call: TRBJ1-2
d_call: TRBD1
cdr3_length: 17
clone_size: NA
v_call: TRBV7-8
cdr3_nt: TGTGCCAGCAGCGGACGACAGGGAGATTGGTGGGACTATGGCTACACCTTC
cdr3_aa: CASSGRQGDWWDYGYTF

j_call: TRBJ1-1
d_call: NA
cdr3_length: 14
clone_size: NA
v_call: TRBV5-4
cdr3_nt: TGTGCCAGCAGCTTGGACGCACTGAACACTGAAGCTTTCTTT
cdr3_aa: CASSLDALNTEAFF

j_call: TRBJ2-1
d_call: TRBD2
cdr3_length: 15
clone_size: once
v_call: TRBV10-3
cdr3_nt: TGTGCCATCAGTCAGTCTAGCGGGAGGATTAATGAGCAGTTCTTC
cdr3_aa: CAISQSSGRINEQFF

j_call: TRBJ1-3
d_call: TRBD1
cdr3_length: 15
clone_size: few
v_call: TRBV6-5
cdr3_nt: TGTGCCAGCAGTGGACAGGGGGGCTCTGGAAACACCATATATTTT
cdr3_aa: CASSGQGGSGNTIYF

j_call: TRBJ2-1
d_call: TRBD2
cdr3_length: 17
clone_size: NA
v_call: TRBV5-1
cdr3_nt: TGCGCCAGCAGCCTCGGGGCTAGCGGGGGGGCCATGAATGAGCAGTTCTTC
cdr3_aa: CASSLGASGGAMNEQFF

j_call: TRBJ2-3
d_call: NA
cdr3_length: 14
clone_size: NA
v_call: TRBV29-1
cdr3_nt: TGCAGCGTTGAAGATGACAGGCGTGTGGATACGCAGTATTTT
cdr3_aa: CSVEDDRRVDTQYF

j_call: TRBJ1-3
d_call: TRBD1
cdr3_length: 16
clone_size: NA
v_call: TRBV18
cdr3_nt: TGTGCCAGCTCCCTGGGACAGGTCGACTCTGGAAACACCATATATTTT
cdr3_aa: CASSLGQVDSGNTIYF

j_call: TRBJ2-2
d_call: NA
cdr3_length: 14
clone_size: NA
v_call: TRBV29-1
cdr3_nt: TGCAGCGTGCCGACGGTGACGAACACCGGGGAGCTGTTTTTT
cdr3_aa: CSVPTVTNTGELFF

j_call: TRBJ2-1
d_call: TRBD2
cdr3_length: 17
clone_size: NA
v_call: TRBV7-8
cdr3_nt: TGTGCCAGCCGTCCGGGACTAGCGGGAGTTTCCTACAATGAGCAGTTCTTC
cdr3_aa: CASRPGLAGVSYNEQFF

j_call: TRBJ2-7
d_call: NA
cdr3_length: 15
clone_size: NA
v_call: TRBV11-2
cdr3_nt: TGTGCCAGCAGCTTAGGGACAGCCGCCTCCTACGAGCAGTACTTC
cdr3_aa: CASSLGTAASYEQYF

j_call: TRBJ1-1
d_call: TRBD1
cdr3_length: 13
clone_size: few
v_call: TRBV30
cdr3_nt: TGTGCCTGGGCCGGGACAGCGAACACTGAAGCTTTCTTT
cdr3_aa: CAWAGTANTEAFF

j_call: TRBJ2-5
d_call: NA
cdr3_length: 20
clone_size: NA
v_call: TRBV5-1
cdr3_nt: TGCGCCAGCAGCTTGGTTGGCTTGGGGGCCGGTTTGGGAAACCAAGAGACCCAGTACTTC
cdr3_aa: CASSLVGLGAGLGNQETQYF

j_call: TRBJ2-5
d_call: NA
cdr3_length: 12
clone_size: NA
v_call: TRBV28
cdr3_nt: TGTGCCAGCAGTTCCTTGTTAGAGACCCAGTACTTC
cdr3_aa: CASSSLLETQYF

j_call: TRBJ2-2
d_call: NA
cdr3_length: 15
clone_size: NA
v_call: TRBV5-4
cdr3_nt: TGTGCCAGCACCCTGAGCAATTTGGGTACCGGGGAGCTGTTTTTT
cdr3_aa: CASTLSNLGTGELFF

j_call: TRBJ1-4
d_call: NA
cdr3_length: 14
clone_size: NA
v_call: TRBV19
cdr3_nt: TGTGCCAGTAGTTATACAGGGATTAATGAAAAACTGTTTTTT
cdr3_aa: CASSYTGINEKLFF